A selection of T cell receptor beta chains follows, all from one sample in a study of CD8+ T cells in alopecia areata. Method: immunoSEQ multiplex PCR; TCRdb's copy keeps in-frame clones and lacks some. The table shows under 200,000 clones, with around 60% occurring only once. The source was CD4+ T cells sorted from blood, collected at week 24, from a patient treated with tofacitinib. The receptors come from a human donor with alopecia areata. Each CDR3 is given with its conserved first and last residue. Each record gives: J gene, V gene, clone size, D gene, CDR3 protein, CDR3 DNA. D genes are given only for firm matches. Expanded clones get a size class; other rows say once, few or many, or leave the size out.

J: TRBJ2-6; V: TRBV14; size: -; D: -; CDR3: CASSQGSGANVLTF; DNA: TGTGCCAGCAGCCAGGGCTCTGGGGCCAACGTCCTGACTTTC
J: TRBJ2-5; V: TRBV4-2; size: -; D: -; CDR3: CASSHQRDSPLTQETQYF; DNA: TGTGCCAGCAGCCACCAGCGGGACAGCCCACTGACTCAAGAGACCCAGTACTTC
J: TRBJ2-3; V: TRBV30; size: -; D: -; CDR3: CAWRLSGGSDTQYF; DNA: TGTGCCTGGAGGCTCTCCGGGGGATCAGATACGCAGTATTTT
J: TRBJ1-2; V: TRBV4-1; size: -; D: TRBD1; CDR3: CASSQGVRGRTNYGYTF; DNA: TGCGCCAGCAGCCAAGGGGTAAGGGGGCGTACAAACTATGGCTACACCTTC
J: TRBJ2-2; V: TRBV9; size: -; D: -; CDR3: CASSTHGNTGELFF; DNA: TGTGCCAGCAGTACTCACGGGAACACCGGGGAGCTGTTTTTT
J: TRBJ2-1; V: TRBV29-1; size: once; D: -; CDR3: CSVVGQSSYNEQFF; DNA: TGCAGCGTTGTTGGACAGAGCTCCTACAATGAGCAGTTCTTC
J: TRBJ1-1; V: TRBV5-6; size: -; D: -; CDR3: CASSREGTEAFF; DNA: TGTGCCAGCAGCCGAGAAGGAACTGAAGCTTTCTTT
J: TRBJ2-7; V: TRBV30; size: once; D: -; CDR3: CAWSVVQGYEQYF; DNA: TGTGCCTGGAGTGTAGTACAGGGCTACGAGCAGTACTTC
J: TRBJ2-5; V: TRBV9; size: few; D: -; CDR3: CASSVGVGETQYF; DNA: TGTGCCAGCAGCGTAGGAGTCGGAGAGACCCAGTACTTC
J: TRBJ1-1; V: TRBV6-1; size: -; D: TRBD1; CDR3: CASIGDRGSEAFF; DNA: TGTGCCAGCATAGGGGACAGGGGCTCTGAAGCTTTCTTT
J: TRBJ2-5; V: TRBV30; size: -; D: -; CDR3: CAWSAETQYF; DNA: TGTGCCTGGAGTGCGGAGACCCAGTACTTC
J: TRBJ1-6; V: TRBV7-2; size: -; D: TRBD1; CDR3: CASSRDRGGSPLHF; DNA: TGTGCCAGCAGCCGGGACAGGGGAGGGTCACCCCTCCACTTT
J: TRBJ2-2; V: TRBV28; size: -; D: TRBD1; CDR3: CATGLVGELFF; DNA: TGTGCGACAGGGTTGGTCGGGGAGCTGTTTTTT
J: TRBJ1-4; V: TRBV30; size: once; D: -; CDR3: CAWSMGRATNEKLFF; DNA: TGTGCCTGGAGTATGGGACGAGCAACTAATGAAAAACTGTTTTTT
J: TRBJ1-6; V: TRBV5-6; size: -; D: -; CDR3: CASRGTFVDNSPLHF; DNA: TGTGCCAGCAGAGGGACATTCGTCGATAATTCACCCCTCCACTTT
J: TRBJ2-7; V: TRBV30; size: few; D: -; CDR3: CAWSVIGNEQYF; DNA: TGTGCCTGGAGTGTAATAGGGAACGAGCAGTACTTC
J: TRBJ2-7; V: TRBV5-6; size: -; D: -; CDR3: CASSSQGGARDEQYF; DNA: TGTGCCAGCAGCTCCCAAGGGGGGGCGCGCGACGAGCAGTACTTC
J: TRBJ1-1; V: TRBV9; size: -; D: -; CDR3: CASSVAVAGDTEAFF; DNA: TGTGCCAGCAGCGTAGCGGTGGCAGGGGACACTGAAGCTTTCTTT
J: TRBJ2-7; V: TRBV30; size: -; D: -; CDR3: CAWSPNRVLSGEQYF; DNA: TGTGCCTGGAGTCCCAACAGGGTCTTGAGTGGGGAGCAGTACTTC
J: TRBJ1-5; V: TRBV2; size: -; D: -; CDR3: CASSKNVGQPQHF; DNA: TGTGCCAGCAGTAAAAACGTTGGTCAGCCCCAGCATTTT
J: TRBJ2-3; V: TRBV7-2; size: -; D: -; CDR3: CASSLAGGAATDTQYF; DNA: TGTGCCAGCAGCTTAGCAGGGGGGGCGGCCACAGATACGCAGTATTTT
J: TRBJ2-5; V: TRBV7-2; size: -; D: -; CDR3: CASSLGAYQPTQYF; DNA: TGTGCCAGCAGCTTAGGAGCCTATCAGCCCACCCAGTACTTC
J: TRBJ2-7; V: TRBV4-2; size: -; D: -; CDR3: CASSQGLGGRSVDEQYF; DNA: TGTGCCAGCAGCCAAGGATTGGGGGGGCGAAGTGTGGACGAGCAGTACTTC
J: TRBJ1-2; V: TRBV10-3; size: -; D: TRBD1; CDR3: CAISRDSNYGYTF; DNA: TGTGCCATCAGTCGGGACAGTAACTATGGCTACACCTTC
J: TRBJ2-2; V: TRBV5-1; size: -; D: -; CDR3: CASSLGAANTGELFF; DNA: TGCGCCAGCAGCTTGGGTGCGGCGAACACCGGGGAGCTGTTTTTT
J: TRBJ1-2; V: TRBV29-1; size: few; D: -; CDR3: CSVEKQGSGYTF; DNA: TGCAGCGTTGAGAAACAGGGATCTGGCTACACCTTC
J: TRBJ2-7; V: TRBV5-6; size: once; D: TRBD1; CDR3: CASSIWRDRVRYEQYF; DNA: TGTGCCAGCAGCATCTGGCGGGACAGGGTACGCTACGAGCAGTACTTC
J: TRBJ1-6; V: TRBV7-6; size: -; D: -; CDR3: CASSLDLGSSPLHF; DNA: TGTGCCAGCAGCTTAGATTTAGGAAGTTCACCCCTCCACTTT
J: TRBJ1-4; V: TRBV29-1; size: -; D: -; CDR3: CSVEWGRKLFF; DNA: TGCAGCGTTGAATGGGGGAGAAAACTGTTTTTT
J: TRBJ1-2; V: TRBV6-5; size: -; D: -; CDR3: CASSYSVFGGGGYTF; DNA: TGTGCCAGCAGTTACTCCGTGTTCGGGGGCGGCGGCTACACCTTC